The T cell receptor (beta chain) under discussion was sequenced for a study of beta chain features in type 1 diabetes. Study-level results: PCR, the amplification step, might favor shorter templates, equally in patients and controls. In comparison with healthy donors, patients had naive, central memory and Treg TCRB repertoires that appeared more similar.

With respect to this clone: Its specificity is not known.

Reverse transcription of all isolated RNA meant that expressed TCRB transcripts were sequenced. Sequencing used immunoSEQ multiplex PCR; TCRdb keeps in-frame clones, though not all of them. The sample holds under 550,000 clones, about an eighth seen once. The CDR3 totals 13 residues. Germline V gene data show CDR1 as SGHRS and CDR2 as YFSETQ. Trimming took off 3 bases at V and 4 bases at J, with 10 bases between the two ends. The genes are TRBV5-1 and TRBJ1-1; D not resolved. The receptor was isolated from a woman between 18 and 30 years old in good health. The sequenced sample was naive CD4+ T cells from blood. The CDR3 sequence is CASSSFGFTEAFF. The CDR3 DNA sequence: TGCGCCAGCAGCTCCTTCGGTTTCACTGAAGCTTTCTTT.